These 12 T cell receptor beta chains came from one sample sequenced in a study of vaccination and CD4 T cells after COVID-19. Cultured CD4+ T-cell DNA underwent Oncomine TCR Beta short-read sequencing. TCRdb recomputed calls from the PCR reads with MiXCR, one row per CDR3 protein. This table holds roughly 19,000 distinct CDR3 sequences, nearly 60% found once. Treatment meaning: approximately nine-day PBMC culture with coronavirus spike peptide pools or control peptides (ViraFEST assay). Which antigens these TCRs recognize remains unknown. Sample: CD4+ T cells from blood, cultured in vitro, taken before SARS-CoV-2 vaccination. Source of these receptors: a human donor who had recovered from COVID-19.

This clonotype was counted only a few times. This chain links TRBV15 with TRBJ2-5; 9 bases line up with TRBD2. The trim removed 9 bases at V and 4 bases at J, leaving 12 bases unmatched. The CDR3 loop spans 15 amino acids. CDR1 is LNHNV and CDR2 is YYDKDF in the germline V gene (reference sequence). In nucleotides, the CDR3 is TGTGCCACGGGTTTAGGTAGCGGGAGAATAGAGACCCAGTACTTC. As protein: CATGLGSGRIETQYF.

This chain's CDR3 is CSAHPGLAGRQFF. In DNA, the CDR3 is TGCAGTGCCCATCCCGGACTAGCGGGAAGACAGTTCTTC. This chain uses TRBV20-1 with TRBJ2-1, with 12 bases lining up with TRBD2. CDR3 length: 13 residues. Losses at the gene ends were 6 bases for V and 13 bases for J; bases not matched to a gene: 10. Germline V gene sequence: CDR1 DFQATT, CDR2 SNEGSKA (reference sequence).

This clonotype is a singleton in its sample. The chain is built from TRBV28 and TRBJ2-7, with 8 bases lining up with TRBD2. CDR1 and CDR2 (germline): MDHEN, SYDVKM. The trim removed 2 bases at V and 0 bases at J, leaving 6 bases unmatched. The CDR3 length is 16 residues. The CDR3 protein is CASSLTGTRSSYEQYF. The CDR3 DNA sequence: TGTGCCAGCAGTTTAACCGGGACTAGGAGCTCCTACGAGCAGTACTTC.

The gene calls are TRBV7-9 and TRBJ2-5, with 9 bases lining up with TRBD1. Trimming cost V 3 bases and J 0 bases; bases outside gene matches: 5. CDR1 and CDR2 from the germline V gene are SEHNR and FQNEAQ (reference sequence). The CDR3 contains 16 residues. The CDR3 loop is CASSFSTGGYQETQYF. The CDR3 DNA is TGTGCCAGCAGCTTTTCGACAGGGGGGTACCAAGAGACCCAGTACTTC.

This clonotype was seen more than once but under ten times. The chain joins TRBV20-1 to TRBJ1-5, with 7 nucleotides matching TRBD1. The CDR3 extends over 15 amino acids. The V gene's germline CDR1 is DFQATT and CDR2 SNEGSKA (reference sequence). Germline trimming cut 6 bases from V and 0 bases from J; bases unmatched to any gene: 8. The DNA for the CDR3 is TGCAGTGCCGGGACAGTGGGATATAGCAATCAGCCCCAGCATTTT. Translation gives CSAGTVGYSNQPQHF.

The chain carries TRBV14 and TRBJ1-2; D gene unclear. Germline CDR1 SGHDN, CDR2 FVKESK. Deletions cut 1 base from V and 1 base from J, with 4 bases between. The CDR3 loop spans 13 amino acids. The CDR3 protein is CASSQGINYGYTF. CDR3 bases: TGTGCCAGCAGCCAAGGGATTAACTATGGCTACACCTTC.

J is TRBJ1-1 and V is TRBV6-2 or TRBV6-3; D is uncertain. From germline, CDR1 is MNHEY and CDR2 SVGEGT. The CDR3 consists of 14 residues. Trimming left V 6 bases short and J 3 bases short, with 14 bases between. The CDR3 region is CASRKGLVDTEAFF. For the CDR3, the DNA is TGTGCCAGCAGAAAAGGGTTGGTTGACACTGAAGCTTTCTTT.

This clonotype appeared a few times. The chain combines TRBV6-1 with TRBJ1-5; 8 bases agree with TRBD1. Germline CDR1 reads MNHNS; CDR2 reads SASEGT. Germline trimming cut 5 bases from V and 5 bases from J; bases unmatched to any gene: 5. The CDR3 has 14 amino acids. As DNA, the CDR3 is TGTGCCAGCAGTAATACAGGGGGTTATCAGCCCCAGCATTTT. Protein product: CASSNTGGYQPQHF.

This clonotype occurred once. The CDR3 loop reads CASSLVRDGQPQHF. In DNA, the CDR3 is TGTGCCAGCAGTTTGGTCAGGGATGGTCAGCCCCAGCATTTT. This chain uses TRBV28 with TRBJ1-5, with D tentatively TRBD1 (5 bases). The CDR3 loop spans 14 amino acids. CDR1 and CDR2 from the germline V gene are MDHEN and SYDVKM. With 3 bases removed from V and 6 bases from J, the gap between germline ends came to 12 bases.

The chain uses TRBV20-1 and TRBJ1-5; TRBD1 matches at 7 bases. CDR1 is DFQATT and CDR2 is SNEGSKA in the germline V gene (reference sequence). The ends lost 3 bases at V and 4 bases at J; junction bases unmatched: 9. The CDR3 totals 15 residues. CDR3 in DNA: TGCAGTGCTAGTAGGGGGACAGCCTCGAATCAGCCCCAGCATTTT. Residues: CSASRGTASNQPQHF.

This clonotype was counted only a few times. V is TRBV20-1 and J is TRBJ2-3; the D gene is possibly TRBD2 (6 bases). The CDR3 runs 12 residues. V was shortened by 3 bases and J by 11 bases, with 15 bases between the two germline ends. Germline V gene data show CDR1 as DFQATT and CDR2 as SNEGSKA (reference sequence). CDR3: CSARPREVGQYF. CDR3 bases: TGCAGTGCTAGGCCTAGGGAGGTGGGGCAGTATTTT.

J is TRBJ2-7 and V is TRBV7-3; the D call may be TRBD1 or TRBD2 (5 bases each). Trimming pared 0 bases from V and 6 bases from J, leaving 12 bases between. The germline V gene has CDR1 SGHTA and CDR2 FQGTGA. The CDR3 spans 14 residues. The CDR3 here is CASSLTGRGREQYF. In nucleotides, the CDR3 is TGTGCCAGCAGCTTAACAGGACGGGGCCGCGAGCAGTACTTC.